These 30 T cell receptor beta chains were all obtained from the same sample, sequenced in a study of T cells in Graves' hyperthyroidism and ophthalmopathy. Amplification targeted TCR beta CDR3 regions from RNA transcripts. RT-PCR in the first round (using the HTBI primer set) targeted the TCR CDR3. TCRdb called the multiplex PCR reads again in MiXCR, with one record for every CDR3 protein. This sample has hundreds of thousands of distinct CDR3 sequences, with nearly 45% found just once. Material: peripheral blood or thyroid tissue (not recorded which). These receptors were taken from an adult man with Graves' disease, either hyperthyroidism or ophthalmopathy (not recorded which).

Regarding this clonotype: It may be a read error: a sequence one base away is much more abundant. The chain combines TRBV7-3 with TRBJ2-2, with D hard to call. Per the germline V gene, CDR1 is SGHTA and CDR2 is FQGTGA. This CDR3 is 14 amino acids long. Trimming took off 4 bases at V and 2 bases at J, with 8 bases between the two ends. CDR3 DNA: TGTGCCAGCAGCTCAGTTGTAAACACCGGGGAGCTGTTTTTT. Translating gives CASSSVVNTGELFF.

The CDR3 is CSVAGTGSGYTIYF. The CDR3 DNA reads TGCAGCGTGGCCGGGACAGGGTCTGGCTACACCATATATTTT. The V call is TRBV29-1, the J call TRBJ1-3; TRBD1 matches at 9 bases. Germline V gives CDR1 SQVTM, CDR2 ANQGSEA. The CDR3 runs to 14 residues. The V and J ends lost 6 bases and 8 bases, in that order; junction bases with no gene match: 11.

To note about this clonotype: Without the conserved terminal phenylalanine or tryptophan, this CDR3 likely stems from a read error. The chain uses TRBV7-8 and TRBJ1-2; no firm D call. This CDR3 spans 15 amino acids. Trimming took 0 bases from V and 1 from J, leaving 9 bases between them. Germline V gene lookup returns CDR1 SGHVS and CDR2 FQNEAQ. CDR3 bases: TGTGCCAGCAGCTTAGCGGCAGCCGATAACTATGGCTACACCATC. Translated: CASSLAAADNYGYTI.

This clonotype was recorded many times. This sequence joins TRBV7-9 and TRBJ1-4; D remains unclear. Germline values: CDR1 SEHNR, CDR2 FQNEAQ (reference sequence). This CDR3 has 13 amino acids. Between the trimmed V and J ends, which lost 1 base and 5 bases, there was a span of 5 bases. CDR3 amino acids: CASSLEGNEKLFF. As DNA, the CDR3 is TGTGCCAGCAGCTTAGAAGGGAATGAAAAACTGTTTTTT.

This clonotype was detected many times. V gene TRBV7-8 combines with J gene TRBJ2-7; no firm D call. Germline CDR1 is SGHVS and CDR2 is FQNEAQ. The CDR3 sequence is 12 residues long. Between the trimmed V and J ends, which lost 2 bases and 3 bases, there was a span of 5 bases. The CDR3: CASSLLLYEQYF. CDR3 in DNA: TGTGCCAGCAGCTTACTCCTCTACGAGCAGTACTTC.

This clonotype was recorded a few times. The chain recombines TRBV7-9 with TRBJ2-7; 8 bases are a match to TRBD2. Germline CDR1 SEHNR, CDR2 FQNEAQ (reference sequence). After removal of 4 bases from V and 3 bases from J, the junction contained 5 bases not matched to a gene. This CDR3 region has 14 residues. For the CDR3, the DNA is TGTGCCAGCAGCTCTACTAGCGGTTACTACGAGCAGTACTTC. Residues: CASSSTSGYYEQYF.

The V call is TRBV24-1, the J call TRBJ2-6, with D perhaps matching TRBD2 (5 bases). This CDR3 spans 18 amino acids. Germline V gene data show CDR1 as KGHDR and CDR2 as SFDVKD. The ends were cut back, 2 bases at V and 0 bases at J, with 13 bases in the middle. The chain's CDR3 is CATSDSRTGSSGANVLTF. The CDR3 region has the DNA TGTGCCACCAGTGATTCAAGGACGGGAAGCTCTGGGGCCAACGTCCTGACTTTC.

The J gene is TRBJ2-7, the V gene TRBV7-2; TRBD2 agrees at 7 bases. Germline values: CDR1 SGHTA, CDR2 FQGNSA. The CDR3 runs to 16 residues. The V and J ends lost 7 bases and 2 bases, in that order; junction bases with no gene match: 14. CDR3 loop: CASTHPGGRGTYEQYF. The CDR3 region has the DNA TGTGCCAGCACCCACCCGGGCGGGAGAGGGACCTACGAGCAGTACTTC.

V gene TRBV29-1 combines with J gene TRBJ1-2, with 7 bases identical to TRBD1. There are 12 residues in the CDR3. CDR1 SQVTM and CDR2 ANQGSEA come from the germline V gene. For the CDR3, the DNA is TGCACCGGGACAGAGGTAAACTATGGCTACACCTTC. Protein: CTGTEVNYGYTF.

This clonotype was recorded at least ten times. J is TRBJ2-7 and V is TRBV7-9; TRBD1 matches 9 bases. The V gene end was trimmed by 6 bases and the J gene end by 3 bases; junction bases not matched to a gene: 6. In germline, CDR1 is SEHNR, CDR2 FQNEAQ (reference sequence). The CDR3 is 14 amino acids. The CDR3 protein is CASSVDRGDYEQYF. DNA for the CDR3: TGTGCCAGCAGTGTAGACAGGGGGGACTACGAGCAGTACTTC.

A note on this clonotype: The junction departs from germline at one end; a sequencing error may be responsible. The chain joins TRBV7-2 to TRBJ1-2, with TRBD1 matching over 10 bases. The CDR3 sequence is 16 residues long. Germline CDR1 and CDR2: SGHTA and FQGNSA. This CDR3 is CASSQEVTGGFYGYTF. For the CDR3, the DNA is TGCGCCAGCAGCCAAGAAGTGACAGGGGGCTTCTATGGCTACACCTTC.

V is TRBV5-1 and J is TRBJ1-1; D remains ambiguous. In germline, CDR1 is SGHRS, CDR2 YFSETQ. There are 15 residues in the CDR3. Trimming left V 0 bases short and J 1 base short, with 10 bases between. CDR3 loop: CASSLEGYGNTEAFF. CDR3 DNA sequence: TGCGCCAGCAGCTTGGAAGGATACGGGAACACTGAAGCTTTCTTT.

Ten or more counts support this clonotype. The chain carries TRBV20-1 and TRBJ1-2; 8 nucleotides align to TRBD1. Germline CDR1 is DFQATT and CDR2 is SNEGSKA (reference sequence). The V and J ends lost 3 bases and 8 bases, in that order; junction bases with no gene match: 8. The CDR3 has 13 amino acids. In DNA, the CDR3 is TGCAGTGCTAGTTCAGGGGGCGCGGTCGGCTACACCTTC. It translates to CSASSGGAVGYTF.

The sample holds many counts of this clonotype. The chain employs TRBV24-1 and TRBJ1-1, with D perhaps TRBD1 (6 bases). CDR1 is KGHDR and CDR2 is SFDVKD in the germline V gene. Trimming pared 9 bases from V and 0 bases from J, leaving 13 bases between. The CDR3 consists of 14 residues. The CDR3 coding sequence is TGTGCCACCCGAGCGGCAGGGGTGAACACTGAAGCTTTCTTT. Its translation is CATRAAGVNTEAFF.

The CDR3 DNA reads TGTGCCAGTAGTACAGGGGTTAACTATGGCTACACCTTC. This encodes CASSTGVNYGYTF. This chain connects TRBV19 to TRBJ1-2; D possibly corresponds to TRBD1 (6 bases). The CDR3 runs to 13 residues. The germline gives CDR1 LNHDA, CDR2 SQIVND (reference sequence). Trimming took 4 bases from V and 1 from J, leaving 7 bases between them.

This clonotype was detected ten times or more. V is TRBV7-9 and J is TRBJ1-2, with 9 bases lining up with TRBD1. The junction had 12 bases not matched to a gene; V was cut back by 1 base and J by 6 bases. Germline V CDR1 and CDR2: SEHNR, FQNEAQ (reference sequence). The CDR3 runs to 17 residues. The CDR3 DNA follows: TGTGCCAGCAGCTTAGGACCCTCTCACAGGGGGCGCGATGGCTACACCTTC. This sequence encodes CASSLGPSHRGRDGYTF.

The chain employs TRBV24-1 and TRBJ1-1; D possibly corresponds to TRBD1 (6 bases). CDR1 and CDR2 (germline): KGHDR, SFDVKD. This CDR3 spans 14 amino acids. Trimming removed 5 bases at V and 9 bases at J, with 18 bases between. CDR3 sequence reads: CATSGADVGAKAFF. Written as DNA, the CDR3 is TGTGCCACCAGTGGGGCGGACGTGGGGGCAAAAGCTTTCTTT.

There are many counts of this clonotype. The chain joins TRBV2 to TRBJ2-6; no clear D. The CDR3 runs to 14 residues. The germline V gene encodes CDR1 SNHLY and CDR2 FYNNEI. The V end lost 6 bases, the J end lost 0 bases, and 6 bases lay between the germline ends. The CDR3 coding sequence is TGTGCCAGCAGGGGGAACTCTGGGGCCAACGTCCTGACTTTC. Translation: CASRGNSGANVLTF. Combining the CDR3 with reference TRBV2 and TRBJ2-6 gives the whole variable domain EPEVTQTPSHQVTQMGQEVILRCVPISNHLYFYWYRQILGQKVEFLVSFYNNEISEKSEIFDDQFSVERPDGSNFTLKIRSTKLEDSAMYFCASRGNSGANVLTFGAGSRLTVL.

This sequence joins TRBV7-9 and TRBJ1-3; no clear D gene. Germline CDR1 and CDR2: SEHNR and FQNEAQ (reference sequence). The CDR3 length is 16 residues. Between the trimmed V and J ends, which lost 7 bases and 4 bases, there was a span of 20 bases. CDR3 nucleotide sequence: TGTGCCAGCAACACACCGACCGGCGTCAGGGGAAACACCATATATTTT. Translating gives CASNTPTGVRGNTIYF.

V is TRBV7-9 and J is TRBJ1-1; D gene unclear. Germline lookup yields CDR1 SEHNR and CDR2 FQNEAQ (reference sequence). The CDR3 spans 10 residues. Trimming shortened V by 2 bases and J by 10 bases, and 5 bases separated the two germline ends. The CDR3, as DNA: TGTGCCAGCAGCTTAAGGACAGCTTTCTTT. Translating gives CASSLRTAFF.

This clonotype has ten or more counts. This chain links TRBV15 with TRBJ1-5; D gene ambiguous. Between the trimmed V and J ends, which lost 6 bases and 5 bases, there was a span of 17 bases. The length of the CDR3 is 15 residues. Per germline, CDR1 LNHNV and CDR2 YYDKDF (reference sequence). The CDR3 reads CATSSIQFRDQPQHF. The DNA for the CDR3 is TGTGCCACCAGTTCGATTCAATTTAGGGATCAGCCCCAGCATTTT.

This clonotype appeared many times. This chain joins TRBV10-3 and TRBJ1-1; D uncertain. Trimming took 3 bases from V and 1 from J, leaving 15 bases between them. Germline V CDR1 and CDR2: ENHRY, SYGVKD. The CDR3 length is 16 residues. CDR3 coding DNA: TGTGCCATCAGTGAAGTTAGACACCGACCGAACACTGAAGCTTTCTTT. Translating it yields CAISEVRHRPNTEAFF.

This clonotype was detected only a few times. The chain has TRBV5-6 and TRBJ1-2; no clear D. Germline V gene data show CDR1 as SGHDT and CDR2 as YYEEEE. This CDR3 contains 12 residues. V gave up 1 base and J gave up 3 bases, with 4 bases separating them. CDR3 in amino acids: CASSLKDYGYTF. CDR3 in DNA: TGTGCCAGCAGCTTGAAGGACTATGGCTACACCTTC.

V gene TRBV20-1 combines with J gene TRBJ2-7; weak D call: TRBD2 (6 bases). In germline, CDR1 is DFQATT, CDR2 SNEGSKA (reference sequence). CDR3 length equals 12 residues. Trimming removed 4 bases from V and 1 base from J, with 8 bases in between. The CDR3 protein is CSAIGGSYEQYF. The CDR3 nucleotides are TGCAGTGCTATCGGGGGTTCCTACGAGCAGTACTTC.

This clonotype has more than one count but fewer than ten. The V and J genes are TRBV6-5 and TRBJ1-1; D is unclear. CDR3 length: 11 amino acids. The V gene lost 8 bases and the J gene lost 1 base, with 5 bases spanning the gap. Per the germline V gene, CDR1 is MNHEY and CDR2 is SVGAGI. CDR3 in DNA: TGTGCCAGCTACAGGAACACTGAAGCTTTCTTT. Encoded protein: CASYRNTEAFF.

V usage is TRBV6-5 and J usage is TRBJ2-5; D perhaps matches TRBD2 (6 bases). The V end was cut by 8 bases, the J end by 0 bases, with 13 bases between. Germline CDR1 and CDR2: MNHEY and SVGAGI. The CDR3 is 14 residues long. CDR3 DNA sequence: TGTGCCAGCTCGTCTAGCGCATACCAAGAGACCCAGTACTTC. Protein product: CASSSSAYQETQYF.

The chain uses TRBV6-6 and TRBJ1-2; 7 bases map to TRBD1. Losses at the gene ends were 5 bases for V and 8 bases for J; bases not matched to a gene: 11. Germline CDR1 and CDR2: MNHNY and SVGAGI (reference sequence). This CDR3 is 14 amino acids long. The CDR3 reads CASSERTGALGYTF. Written as DNA, the CDR3 is TGTGCCAGCAGTGAACGCACAGGGGCCCTAGGCTACACCTTC.

The chain couples TRBV19 to TRBJ1-5; perhaps TRBD1 as D (5 bases). The germline V and J ends were trimmed by 1 base and 4 bases, with 8 bases remaining between them. The CDR3 loop spans 14 amino acids. CDR1 and CDR2 (germline): LNHDA, SQIVND (reference sequence). Here the CDR3 DNA reads TGTGCCAGTAGTATAGTTACAGGTAATCAGCCCCAGCATTTT. Translated, it gives CASSIVTGNQPQHF.

This clonotype showed up just once. The chain has TRBV30 and TRBJ1-2; D is ambiguous. Trimming removed 0 bases at V and 4 bases at J, with 12 bases between. Germline CDR1 GTSNPN, CDR2 SVGIG (reference sequence). This CDR3 has 14 residues. The CDR3 DNA reads as TGTGCCTGGAGTGTTGGGCAGCGGGTCTATGGCTACACCTTC. It specifies CAWSVGQRVYGYTF.

The chain couples TRBV20-1 to TRBJ1-5; D not resolved. The V gene's germline CDR1 is DFQATT and CDR2 SNEGSKA (reference sequence). Between the trimmed V and J ends, which lost 1 base and 0 bases, there was a span of 10 bases. The CDR3 sequence is 15 residues long. In DNA form, the CDR3 reads TGCAGTGCTAGAGGGACCTGGGATAGCAATCAGCCCCAGCATTTT. It translates to CSARGTWDSNQPQHF.